The present T cell receptor (beta chain) was sequenced within a study of CD8 T cells in ankylosing spondylitis. Findings of the study overall: Disease-associated clones were reportedly significantly overrepresented in matched ankylosing spondylitis synovial fluid.

MiXCR, run by TCRdb on the 5' RACE reads, gives a single entry per CDR3 protein. This table has 250,000 to 350,000 distinct CDR3 sequences, about 20% appearing once. This clonotype was observed a few times. The antigen remains undetermined. The material sequenced was blood, either unsorted or a sorted T cell fraction (not recorded which). The sequence derives from a female donor with ankylosing spondylitis or in good health (not recorded which).

The chain's CDR3 is CASSLAGGRNEQFF. The CDR3 bases are TGCGCCAGCAGCTTGGCGGGGGGACGCAATGAGCAGTTCTTC. This chain connects TRBV5-1 to TRBJ2-1; TRBD2 matches 7 bases. This CDR3 contains 14 residues. Germline assignment: CDR1 SGHRS and CDR2 YFSETQ. The J segment lost 6 bases and the V segment lost 0 bases, leaving 3 bases of the junction unmatched.